The rows below give T cell receptor beta chains drawn from one sample of a study of T cell responses to AZD1222 COVID-19 vaccine. Profiled with immunoSEQ multiplex PCR; TCRdb holds only in-frame clones, not every one. The sample lists 110,000 to 150,000 clones, about 93% occurring once. This material consisted of peripheral blood, taken on day 0 of AZD1222 vaccination. The receptors stem from an adult in good health. Both conserved end residues are part of each CDR3. Fields, in order: J gene, clone size, D gene, V gene, CDR3 DNA, CDR3 protein. A D gene is named only where the DNA matches it firmly. The size of a clone is reported for some rows only, either as once, few or many, or as a class for expanded clones.

J gene: TRBJ1-1; clone size: -; D gene: -; V gene: TRBV12-5; CDR3 DNA: TGTGCTAGTGGTTCGCACCTAGGGGTAAACACTGAAGCTTTCTTT; CDR3 protein: CASGSHLGVNTEAFF
J gene: TRBJ2-4; clone size: once; D gene: TRBD2; V gene: TRBV4-2; CDR3 DNA: TGTGCCAGCAGCCAAGACACTAGCGGGAGTGACATTCAGTACTTC; CDR3 protein: CASSQDTSGSDIQYF
J gene: TRBJ2-1; clone size: -; D gene: TRBD2; V gene: TRBV28; CDR3 DNA: TGTGCCAGCAGTACCCCACTAGCGGGAGGGCCTCTCTCCTACAATGAGCAGTTCTTC; CDR3 protein: CASSTPLAGGPLSYNEQFF
J gene: TRBJ1-3; clone size: -; D gene: -; V gene: TRBV9; CDR3 DNA: TGTGCCAGCAGCGTAGCCCCTTTCTCTGGAAACACCATATATTTT; CDR3 protein: CASSVAPFSGNTIYF
J gene: TRBJ1-4; clone size: -; D gene: TRBD1; V gene: TRBV5-1; CDR3 DNA: TGCGCCAGCAGCTTGGCCGGACAGGGAAGTGAAAAACTGTTTTTT; CDR3 protein: CASSLAGQGSEKLFF
J gene: TRBJ2-1; clone size: -; D gene: TRBD1; V gene: TRBV18; CDR3 DNA: TGTGCCAGCTCGGGACAGGGTCTCTCTTCCAATGAGCAGTTCTTC; CDR3 protein: CASSGQGLSSNEQFF
J gene: TRBJ2-7; clone size: -; D gene: TRBD1; V gene: TRBV28; CDR3 DNA: TGTGCCAGCAGTTTATGGGGGGACAGGGGATCCGAGCAGTACTTC; CDR3 protein: CASSLWGDRGSEQYF
J gene: TRBJ1-5; clone size: -; D gene: -; V gene: TRBV6-5; CDR3 DNA: TGTGCCAGCAGTACGGTGGGGTCGGGCAATCAGCCCCAGCATTTT; CDR3 protein: CASSTVGSGNQPQHF
J gene: TRBJ1-1; clone size: -; D gene: -; V gene: TRBV5-1; CDR3 DNA: TGCGCCAGCAGCCCGACGGCCGGCAACACTGAAGCTTTCTTT; CDR3 protein: CASSPTAGNTEAFF
J gene: TRBJ2-1; clone size: -; D gene: TRBD2; V gene: TRBV5-1; CDR3 DNA: TGCGCCAGCAGCTTGGATTCTGGCGGGAGTACGAATGAGCAGTTCTTC; CDR3 protein: CASSLDSGGSTNEQFF
J gene: TRBJ1-3; clone size: -; D gene: -; V gene: TRBV5-1; CDR3 DNA: TGCGCCAGTAGTAGATCAGGGTCCTCTGGAAACACCATATATTTT; CDR3 protein: CASSRSGSSGNTIYF
J gene: TRBJ2-7; clone size: -; D gene: TRBD2; V gene: TRBV19; CDR3 DNA: TGTGCCAGTAGCCCTGCTAGCGGGAGGGCCAGATACGAGCAGTACTTC; CDR3 protein: CASSPASGRARYEQYF
J gene: TRBJ1-1; clone size: -; D gene: -; V gene: TRBV11-2; CDR3 DNA: TGTGCCAGCGCCCGGTTGGGCACTGAAGCTTTCTTT; CDR3 protein: CASARLGTEAFF
J gene: TRBJ1-5; clone size: -; D gene: -; V gene: TRBV28; CDR3 DNA: TGTGCCAGCAGTTTAAGTCTGAAGGGTCAGCCCCAGCATTTT; CDR3 protein: CASSLSLKGQPQHF
J gene: TRBJ1-2; clone size: -; D gene: -; V gene: TRBV5-1; CDR3 DNA: TGCGCCAGCAGCTTGGCCCAGGGGAAGATATATGGCTACACCTTC; CDR3 protein: CASSLAQGKIYGYTF
J gene: TRBJ1-5; clone size: -; D gene: TRBD1; V gene: TRBV27; CDR3 DNA: TGTGCCAGCAGTCGGGACAGCGCAAACCACAATCAGCCCCAGCATTTT; CDR3 protein: CASSRDSANHNQPQHF
J gene: TRBJ1-1; clone size: -; D gene: -; V gene: TRBV10-3; CDR3 DNA: TGTGCCATCAGTGATCGAGGAGTGAACACTGAAGCTTTCTTT; CDR3 protein: CAISDRGVNTEAFF
J gene: TRBJ2-3; clone size: -; D gene: TRBD2; V gene: TRBV29-1; CDR3 DNA: TGCAGCGTTGAAGGGGTCAGCGGGAGGGCCCTACATACGCAGTATTTT; CDR3 protein: CSVEGVSGRALHTQYF
J gene: TRBJ2-7; clone size: -; D gene: -; V gene: TRBV5-6; CDR3 DNA: TGTGCCAGCAGCTTGGCCAGAGGTTGGGAGACCTACGAGCAGTACTTC; CDR3 protein: CASSLARGWETYEQYF
J gene: TRBJ2-4; clone size: -; D gene: -; V gene: TRBV4-1; CDR3 DNA: TGCGCCAGCAGCGAAGGGGTGGGCAAAAGAGCCAAAAACATTCAGTACTTC; CDR3 protein: CASSEGVGKRAKNIQYF
J gene: TRBJ2-3; clone size: -; D gene: -; V gene: TRBV11-1; CDR3 DNA: TGTGCCAGCAGTATGGGTAGGCTGGGCAGCACAGATACGCAGTATTTT; CDR3 protein: CASSMGRLGSTDTQYF
J gene: TRBJ1-6; clone size: -; D gene: -; V gene: TRBV15; CDR3 DNA: TGTGCCACCAGCAGAGAGGGGGACGGTAATTCACCCCTCCACTTT; CDR3 protein: CATSREGDGNSPLHF
J gene: TRBJ2-1; clone size: -; D gene: -; V gene: TRBV18; CDR3 DNA: TGTGCCAGCTCACCCGACAGTTACAATGAGCAGTTCTTC; CDR3 protein: CASSPDSYNEQFF
J gene: TRBJ1-4; clone size: -; D gene: -; V gene: TRBV4-1; CDR3 DNA: TGCGCCAGCAGCCAAAGTTCGCTCCGGGTCCCCCGGCGGGAAAAACTGTTTTTT; CDR3 protein: CASSQSSLRVPRREKLFF
J gene: TRBJ2-7; clone size: -; D gene: TRBD2; V gene: TRBV5-1; CDR3 DNA: TGCGCCAGCAGCTTGGAGGGGCTAGCGGGGGGTGATACCTACGAGCAGTACTTC; CDR3 protein: CASSLEGLAGGDTYEQYF
J gene: TRBJ2-7; clone size: -; D gene: -; V gene: TRBV5-1; CDR3 DNA: TGCGCCAGCAGCATCGGGAGAGGCTACGAGCAGTACTTC; CDR3 protein: CASSIGRGYEQYF
J gene: TRBJ1-1; clone size: -; D gene: -; V gene: TRBV2; CDR3 DNA: TGTGCCAGCAGTTGGACAGCCGAAGCTTTCTTT; CDR3 protein: CASSWTAEAFF
J gene: TRBJ1-6; clone size: -; D gene: TRBD1; V gene: TRBV2; CDR3 DNA: TGTGCCAGCAGTCGCTTAGGACAGGGGAATTCACCCCTCCACTTT; CDR3 protein: CASSRLGQGNSPLHF
J gene: TRBJ1-5; clone size: once; D gene: -; V gene: TRBV23-1; CDR3 DNA: TGCGCCAGTCCCACAGGGACGGCAAGCAATCAGCCCCAGCATTTT; CDR3 protein: CASPTGTASNQPQHF
J gene: TRBJ2-6; clone size: -; D gene: TRBD1; V gene: TRBV18; CDR3 DNA: TGTGCCAGCTCACCGGGGACAGCCGGGGCCAACGTCCTGACTTTC; CDR3 protein: CASSPGTAGANVLTF
J gene: TRBJ1-2; clone size: -; D gene: -; V gene: TRBV5-1; CDR3 DNA: TGCGCCAGCAGCTCCGAAGGGCCGTCCTATGGCTACACCTTC; CDR3 protein: CASSSEGPSYGYTF
J gene: TRBJ1-4; clone size: -; D gene: -; V gene: TRBV3-1/TRBV3-2; CDR3 DNA: TGTGCCAGCAGCCAAGGCTGGACGGAGAATGAAAAACTGTTTTTT; CDR3 protein: CASSQGWTENEKLFF
J gene: TRBJ1-4; clone size: -; D gene: -; V gene: TRBV6-6; CDR3 DNA: TGTGCCAGCAGTTACGGCCAGACTAATGAAAAACTGTTTTTT; CDR3 protein: CASSYGQTNEKLFF
J gene: TRBJ1-2; clone size: -; D gene: TRBD1; V gene: TRBV19; CDR3 DNA: TGTGCCAGTAACGCAGGGGGCACCTATGGCTACACCTTC; CDR3 protein: CASNAGGTYGYTF
J gene: TRBJ2-7; clone size: -; D gene: TRBD2; V gene: TRBV28; CDR3 DNA: TGTGCCAGCAGTTTTGGTAGCGGGGTTGCACGCGAGCAGTACTTC; CDR3 protein: CASSFGSGVAREQYF
J gene: TRBJ1-1; clone size: -; D gene: -; V gene: TRBV5-5; CDR3 DNA: TGTGCCAGCACCTCCCGTTTGGGTCTAATGAACACTGAAGCTTTCTTT; CDR3 protein: CASTSRLGLMNTEAFF
J gene: TRBJ2-5; clone size: -; D gene: TRBD2; V gene: TRBV7-3; CDR3 DNA: TGTGCCAGCAGCCCTACTCTAGCGGGAGGGCCAAGGATGAGAGAGACCCAGTACTTC; CDR3 protein: CASSPTLAGGPRMRETQYF
J gene: TRBJ1-5; clone size: -; D gene: -; V gene: TRBV4-2; CDR3 DNA: TGTGCCAGCAGCGGCAACGGGGGGGTATACCAGCATTTT; CDR3 protein: CASSGNGGVYQHF
J gene: TRBJ1-1; clone size: -; D gene: TRBD1; V gene: TRBV5-4; CDR3 DNA: TGTGCCAGCAGCTTGCAGGGGGCTTCTGAAGCTTTCTTT; CDR3 protein: CASSLQGASEAFF
J gene: TRBJ1-1; clone size: -; D gene: -; V gene: TRBV4-2; CDR3 DNA: TGTGCCAGCAGCCCGGGAGCGGGGAACACTGAAGCTTTCTTT; CDR3 protein: CASSPGAGNTEAFF
J gene: TRBJ1-2; clone size: -; D gene: -; V gene: TRBV11-2; CDR3 DNA: TGTGCCAGCAGCTTCAGTACTTACTATGGCTACACCTTC; CDR3 protein: CASSFSTYYGYTF
J gene: TRBJ1-1; clone size: -; D gene: -; V gene: TRBV28; CDR3 DNA: TGTGCCAGTAGGGGCGGCTGGGTATCTACTGAAGCTTTCTTT; CDR3 protein: CASRGGWVSTEAFF
J gene: TRBJ2-3; clone size: -; D gene: -; V gene: TRBV5-1; CDR3 DNA: TGCGCCAGCAGCTTGGTAGCAGATTACACAGATACGCAGTATTTT; CDR3 protein: CASSLVADYTDTQYF
J gene: TRBJ1-2; clone size: -; D gene: -; V gene: TRBV14; CDR3 DNA: TGTGCCAGCAGCCCCGGACTCTATGGCTACACCTTC; CDR3 protein: CASSPGLYGYTF
J gene: TRBJ1-1; clone size: -; D gene: -; V gene: TRBV9; CDR3 DNA: TGTGCCAGCAGCGTACGGCCAGGAGGGGGTGTGGATGAAGCTTTCTTT; CDR3 protein: CASSVRPGGGVDEAFF
J gene: TRBJ2-7; clone size: few; D gene: TRBD1; V gene: TRBV11-2; CDR3 DNA: TGTGCCAGCAGCTTAGAGACAGGGGGCTCCTACGAGCAGTACTTC; CDR3 protein: CASSLETGGSYEQYF
J gene: TRBJ1-2; clone size: -; D gene: -; V gene: TRBV23-1; CDR3 DNA: TGCGCCAGCAGTCCTAGGGCTGAACCATTATTCTATGGCTACACCTTC; CDR3 protein: CASSPRAEPLFYGYTF
J gene: TRBJ1-2; clone size: -; D gene: -; V gene: TRBV7-2; CDR3 DNA: TGTGCCAGCAGCTTATATCTCGGCTACACCTTC; CDR3 protein: CASSLYLGYTF
J gene: TRBJ2-1; clone size: -; D gene: TRBD2; V gene: TRBV7-9; CDR3 DNA: TGTGCCAGCAGCTCCTTTGGGACTAGCGGTAACAATGAGCAGTTCTTC; CDR3 protein: CASSSFGTSGNNEQFF
J gene: TRBJ2-7; clone size: few; D gene: -; V gene: TRBV4-1; CDR3 DNA: TGCGCCAGCAGCCGAATCGGGACTGGGGATGAAGAGCAGTACTTC; CDR3 protein: CASSRIGTGDEEQYF
J gene: TRBJ1-5; clone size: -; D gene: -; V gene: TRBV7-5; CDR3 DNA: TGTGCCAGAAGCTTATTGGGCGCAGGCGAACAGCCCCAGCATTTT; CDR3 protein: CARSLLGAGEQPQHF
J gene: TRBJ1-1; clone size: -; D gene: TRBD1; V gene: TRBV19; CDR3 DNA: TGTGCCAGTACCATGTCCAGCAGGGGGCGAGCTTTCTTT; CDR3 protein: CASTMSSRGRAFF
J gene: TRBJ2-1; clone size: -; D gene: TRBD2; V gene: TRBV28; CDR3 DNA: TGTGCCAGCAGTTCGATGGCTAGCGGGGTCTCCTACAATGAGCAGTTCTTC; CDR3 protein: CASSSMASGVSYNEQFF
J gene: TRBJ1-1; clone size: -; D gene: -; V gene: TRBV7-9; CDR3 DNA: TGTGCCAGCAGCCCACCAGGGTTTTATGAGGCTTTCTTT; CDR3 protein: CASSPPGFYEAFF
J gene: TRBJ1-2; clone size: -; D gene: -; V gene: TRBV20-1; CDR3 DNA: TGCAGTGTCGACAAAAAGGCTGGCTACACCTTC; CDR3 protein: CSVDKKAGYTF